This T cell receptor beta chain was retrieved from a study of siplizumab effects on memory and regulatory T cells. Overall study findings and caveats: A major contribution to the alloresponse seemed to be made by naive T cells, which seemed more diverse than memory cells. Treg origin accounted for an average of nearly 70% of mappable alloreactive CD4+ clones with siplizumab and roughly 26% in controls. Alloreactive sequences whose origin lay in unstimulated CD4+ memory cells were significantly reduced by siplizumab.

Assayed TCR templates numbered about 10^5 for each sample. This table comes from immunoSEQ multiplex PCR, and its TCRdb copy is limited to in-frame clones, with some not included. The repertoire consists of some 81,000 clones, with 95% occurring once and the leading ten covering around 18%. Regarding this clone: Its antigen is as yet unknown.

Germline CDR1 SGHTA, CDR2 FQGTGA. The CDR3 covers 12 residues. V was cut by 5 bases and J by 5 bases, with 6 bases left in between. This TCR was recovered from a human donor in good health. The chain has TRBV7-3 and TRBJ2-2; no firm D call. Sequences were obtained from CD8+ T cells sorted from blood. CDR3 nucleotides: TGTGCCAGCAGCGACGGAACCGGGGAGCTGTTTTTT. Its translation: CASSDGTGELFF.